This T cell receptor beta chain comes out of a study of T-cell memory formation after mild COVID-19. Study findings and constraints: Second-wave clones reaching peak frequency on day 37 lacked confirmed SARS-CoV-2 specificity.

As for this clonotype: What it binds is not known.

With constant-segment primers, 5'RACE yielded cDNA libraries of TCR alpha and TCR beta that carried sample barcodes and UMIs. A single record per CDR3 protein comes from TCRdb applying MiXCR to the 5' RACE reads. The table lists hundreds of thousands of distinct CDR3 sequences, about a fifth of them singletons. CDR3 length: 18 residues. V lost 1 base, J lost 0 bases, and 9 bases stayed unmatched. Germline values: CDR1 SGHTA, CDR2 FQGNSA. This rearrangement joins TRBV7-2 to TRBJ2-7; 10 positions match TRBD2. Sequencing input: PBMCs or a T cell subset sorted from them (not recorded which). The TCR comes from an adult woman who had mild COVID-19 (a few samples of this study predate the infection). Cell type and time point are not known. The CDR3, as DNA: TGTGCCAGCAGCTTAGTTACTAGCGGGATAACACGCTCCTACGAGCAGTACTTC. Protein product: CASSLVTSGITRSYEQYF. Combining the CDR3 with reference TRBV7-2 and TRBJ2-7 gives the whole variable domain GAGVSQSPSNKVTEKGKDVELRCDPISGHTALYWYRQSLGQGLEFLIYFQGNSAPDKSGLPSDRFSAERTGGSVSTLTIQRTQQEDSAVYLCASSLVTSGITRSYEQYFGPGTRLTVT.